This TCR beta chain is from a study of cytomegalovirus exposure and HLA in healthy donors. Study results and caveats: Rarity marked most TCR sequences, yet some public TCRs occurred in many donors. Specificity of a few CMV-associated chains for CMV antigens was verified in vitro.

Note on this clone: Its matching antigen is unknown.

Profiled with immunoSEQ multiplex PCR; TCRdb holds only in-frame clones, not every one. The top ten clones hold under 4.5% of a sample with under 200,000 clones, roughly 90% of them seen once. V was clipped by 2 bases and J by 4 bases, with 4 bases between them. The CDR3 has 12 residues. Germline-derived CDR1 and CDR2 are KGHSH and LQKENI. The clonotype originates from a man aged 18 to 29 in good health and CMV-seropositive. This sequence joins TRBV18 and TRBJ2-3, with D hard to call. Specimen: PBMCs. DNA of the CDR3: TGTGCCAGCTCACCATTCGCAGATACGCAGTATTTT. This gives the protein CASSPFADTQYF.